The present TCR beta chain was sequenced within a study of T cell repertoires in cytomegalovirus infection. CDR3 length: 12 residues. Deletions cut 4 bases from V and 7 bases from J, with 8 bases between. Germline assignment: CDR1 MGHRA and CDR2 YSYEKL. Details on this clonotype: Its matching antigen is unknown.

Using its own MiXCR run on the reads, TCRdb lists one record per CDR3 protein. The data contain roughly 350,000 distinct CDR3 sequences, approximately 30% of them singletons. The material sequenced was cultured PBMCs, taken from culture after CMV antigen stimulation. The chain joins TRBV4-1 to TRBJ2-1; D gene unclear. This sequence originates from a human donor in good health (CMV status not recorded). Some clones in this sample may be carry-over from other donors' samples. The CDR3 sequence: CASSPLSNEQFF. The CDR3 nucleotides read TGCGCCAGCAGCCCGTTAAGTAATGAGCAGTTCTTC.